This T cell receptor (beta chain) was identified during a study of radiation and T cells in renal cell carcinoma (dated by TCRdb to 2020 to 2021). About the investigation overall: In total, 53 samples underwent TCR beta sequencing: 25 or so tumors plus 27 peripheral blood samples. The last blood draw occurred 4 weeks after radiation, at the same time as nephrectomy. Across all 50 or so samples, several million unique CDR3 nucleotide sequences, encoding 2,658,974 unique CDR3 amino acid sequences, were identified.

The time point label of this sample denotes: blood 4 weeks post-SBRT, at nephrectomy. The treatment or condition label, read with the paper, signifies: 15 Gy SBRT to primary tumor, nephrectomy 4 weeks later. The samples were drawn from a clinical trial, where primary renal cell carcinomas were treated with 15 Gy of stereotactic body radiation therapy and then removed by nephrectomy 4 weeks afterward. Serial peripheral blood from radiation-treated patients was sampled at baseline, 2 weeks and 4 weeks after SBRT to track tumor-enriched clonotypes. Renal cell carcinoma with clear cell pathology was present in all patients. The QIAamp DNA Blood Mini Kit (Qiagen) was used to prepare genomic DNA for TCR sequencing. Only samples passing all quality control checks were included in the analyses. Turning to this clone: Its antigen remains undetermined. The record has no base qualities; no much larger clone is one base away.

TCR beta libraries were generated from genomic DNA with the immunoSEQ kit, following the manufacturer's recommendations. For library preparation, a first multiplex PCR was performed with proprietary primers, followed by a second PCR in which unique barcodes were added, and bead cleanups were performed after each round. Each sample batch included a kit-provided positive control reaction and a negative control reaction. The final libraries were assessed on an Agilent 4200 TapeStation D1000 ScreenTape, pooled by volume, and quantified by qPCR. Sequencing ran on an Illumina NextSeq500 with a MidOutput 150-cycle cartridge, using 156 Read1 and 15 Index1 cycles with kit custom primers. The pooled library was loaded at around 1 pM with a roughly 20% PhiX control spike-in. Per the source publication's procedure: The vendor-processed data were analyzed in R, and a clonotype was defined as all T cells that share the same CDR3 nucleotide sequence. In the clone abundance analyses, frequencies were normalized to the 10,000 most abundant clones in each sample. Public T cell clones, which averaged fewer than five per sample, were excluded before analysis. Tumor-enriched and baseline blood-enriched clonotypes were defined by at least a 32-fold difference in abundance between compartments. A beta-binomial differential abundance model was used to identify clonotypes that expanded or contracted between blood time points. Tumor-blood repertoire similarity was measured with the Baroni-Urbani and Buser coefficient, and group comparisons used two-tailed Wilcoxon tests in R. TCRdb took this table from immuneACCESS and kept in-frame rearrangements with V and J called. Such tables lack part of the clones; where checked against another copy, unresolved V genes explain under half of the gap, and the rest is unexplained. The DNA gave D and trimming, while V, J and clone size come from that table. For this sample there are under 200,000 clones; about 88% appear just once. In total, the top ten clones hold roughly 10% of the sample.

Overall results and qualifications from the work: Because pretreatment tumor biopsies were not available, the study could not determine whether clonotypes were already present within the tumor at baseline. In blood, the top tumor clonotypes increased between baseline and 2 weeks post-radiation and then shrank by 4 weeks, which suggests that tumor-resident clones expanded only transiently. Effects of radiation dose or scheduling on the TCR repertoire could not be addressed with the single-armed trial design. Dynamics of the blood repertoire were not tracked past 4 weeks after treatment.

The source is a woman aged 45 to 65 with renal cell carcinoma. The sample in question was blood, obtained from a patient whose treatment included radiotherapy and nephrectomy.

For the CDR3, the sequence is CASSLRGDQFF. The DNA sequence is TGCGCCAGCAGCTTGAGAGGGGACCAGTTCTTC. The chain links TRBV5-1 with TRBJ2-1; the D gene is perhaps TRBD1 or TRBD2, as each covers 5 bases. CDR1 and CDR2 are read off the germline V gene as SGHRS and YFSETQ. The CDR3 goes from the cysteine to the phenylalanine over 11 residues. The read is trimmed to its CDR3 DNA, 33 bases read in frame from base 1. V is reduced by 1 base and J by 13 bases, leaving a spacing of 9 bases between them.